Following are 13 T cell receptor beta chains from one sample sequenced in a study of T cell responses to AZD1222 COVID-19 vaccine. TCRdb's table, derived via immunoSEQ multiplex PCR, lists solely in-frame clones and lacks some. The sample includes about 86,000 clones, roughly 86% seen only once; the top ten take approximately 5.5%. The specimen comprised peripheral blood, sampled on day 0 of AZD1222 vaccination. The receptors stem from an adult in good health.

V is TRBV10-2 and J is TRBJ2-5; a possible D gene is TRBD2 (6 bases). Per germline, CDR1 WSHSY and CDR2 SAAADI. Deletions cut 6 bases from V and 5 bases from J, with 19 bases between. The CDR3 has 15 amino acids. The CDR3 loop is CASRLGGGGVETQYF. The CDR3 DNA sequence: TGCGCCAGCAGGCTTGGGGGAGGCGGCGTGGAGACCCAGTACTTC.

This sequence joins TRBV19 and TRBJ1-6; D gene unclear. The V gene's germline CDR1 is LNHDA and CDR2 SQIVND (reference sequence). The CDR3 extends over 16 amino acids. The germline V and J ends were trimmed by 3 bases and 0 bases, with 9 bases remaining between them. In nucleotides, the CDR3 is TGTGCCAGTAGTATCTCGGGGAGCTCCTATAATTCACCCCTCCACTTT. It is translated as CASSISGSSYNSPLHF. The whole variable domain, filled in from reference TRBV19 and TRBJ1-6, reads DGGITQSPKYLFRKEGQNVTLSCEQNLNHDAMYWYRQDPGQGLRLIYYSQIVNDFQKGDIAEGYSVSREKKESFPLTVTSAQKNPTAFYLCASSISGSSYNSPLHFGNGTRLTVT.

The rearrangement joins TRBV7-9 to TRBJ2-7, with 7 nucleotides matching TRBD2. This CDR3 is built from 15 residues. CDR1 and CDR2 from the germline V gene are SEHNR and FQNEAQ (reference sequence). V dropped 7 bases and J dropped 0; count of bases not matched to a gene: 9. The CDR3, as DNA: TGTGCCAGCACCCTAGCGGAGTTGGGCTCCTACGAGCAGTACTTC. Translation: CASTLAELGSYEQYF. The full variable domain, completed using reference TRBV7-9 and TRBJ2-7, is DTGVSQNPRHKITKRGQNVTFRCDPISEHNRLYWYRQTLGQGPEFLTYFQNEAQLEKSRLLSDRFSAERPKGSFSTLEIQRTEQGDSAMYLCASTLAELGSYEQYFGPGTRLTVT.

V is TRBV27 and J is TRBJ1-1; tentative D call: TRBD1 (6 bases). The V end lost 7 bases, the J end lost 1 base, and 13 bases lay between the germline ends. This CDR3 contains 14 residues. The V gene's germline CDR1 is MNHEY and CDR2 SMNVEV (reference sequence). The CDR3 is CASTEGGGNTEAFF. CDR3 DNA sequence: TGTGCCAGCACTGAGGGAGGGGGGAACACTGAAGCTTTCTTT.

The sample holds one count of this clone. A read error may account for a junction end that differs from germline. The CDR3 here is CASSEGRPNEQFF. CDR3 nucleotides: TGTGCTAGCAGCGAAGGACGGCCTAATGAGCAGTTCTTC. This chain links TRBV7-7 with TRBJ2-1; D is undetermined. The CDR3 covers 13 residues. In germline, CDR1 is SSHAT, CDR2 FNYEAQ (reference sequence).

This chain joins TRBV27 and TRBJ2-2; D gene uncertain. This CDR3 comprises 15 residues. Germline assignment: CDR1 MNHEY and CDR2 SMNVEV (reference sequence). Trimming removed 2 bases from V and 4 bases from J, with 11 bases in between. CDR3 in DNA: TGTGCCAGCAGTTTAGTATCCGCTGGCACCGGGGAGCTGTTTTTT. Its translation is CASSLVSAGTGELFF.

The chain has TRBV6-5 and TRBJ2-2; D possibly corresponds to TRBD1 (6 bases). Between the trimmed V and J ends, which lost 7 bases and 6 bases, there was a span of 12 bases. The germline V gene has CDR1 MNHEY and CDR2 SVGAGI. The CDR3 has 13 residues. The CDR3, as DNA: TGTGCCAGCAAATTTGCAGGGGCCGGGGAGCTGTTTTTT. Translation: CASKFAGAGELFF.

The chain uses TRBV6-5 and TRBJ1-5, with 9 bases identical to TRBD1. This CDR3 is 15 amino acids long. V shed 7 bases and J 1 base; nucleotides not matched to a gene: 5. Germline CDR1 MNHEY, CDR2 SVGAGI. CDR3 amino acids: CASMRTGASNQPQHF. The CDR3, as DNA: TGTGCCAGCATGCGGACAGGGGCGAGCAATCAGCCCCAGCATTTT.

This clone was detected once. The CDR3 coding sequence is TGCGCCAGCAGCCAAGAAAGGGGGATTCTCTATGGCTACACCTTC. It specifies CASSQERGILYGYTF. The chain is built from TRBV4-1 and TRBJ1-2, with D perhaps TRBD1 (6 bases). CDR1 is MGHRA and CDR2 is YSYEKL in the germline V gene. V was clipped by 0 bases and J by 4 bases, with 12 bases between them. CDR3 size: 15 residues.

The rearrangement links TRBV28 to TRBJ2-7, with TRBD1 identical over 7 bases. The length of the CDR3 is 15 residues. Germline lookup yields CDR1 MDHEN and CDR2 SYDVKM. V lost 4 bases and J lost 2; bases outside the gene matches: 8. As DNA, the CDR3 is TGTGCCAGCAGTTACCGACAGGGTATAACCTACGAGCAGTACTTC. This translates into CASSYRQGITYEQYF.

This chain connects TRBV29-1 to TRBJ2-1; a possible D gene is TRBD2 (6 bases). The CDR3 covers 14 residues. Trimming took off 4 bases at V and 5 bases at J, with 15 bases between the two ends. From germline, CDR1 is SQVTM and CDR2 ANQGSEA. The DNA for the CDR3 is TGCAGCGTTGGAAACCGGGACTTTAACAATGAGCAGTTCTTC. Translating gives CSVGNRDFNNEQFF.

The chain uses TRBV28 and TRBJ2-2; D uncertain. The germline V gene encodes CDR1 MDHEN and CDR2 SYDVKM. The CDR3 has 13 amino acids. The V gene lost 7 bases and the J gene lost 0 bases, with 6 bases spanning the gap. CDR3 bases: TGTGCCAGCAAGGTACCGAACACCGGGGAGCTGTTTTTT. The encoded protein is CASKVPNTGELFF.

The chain has TRBV19 and TRBJ1-4, with 7 nucleotides matching TRBD1. The CDR3 is 14 residues long. Germline V gives CDR1 LNHDA, CDR2 SQIVND (reference sequence). The ends lost 3 bases at V and 7 bases at J; junction bases unmatched: 5. The CDR3 DNA sequence: TGTGCCAGTAGTATTCTACAGGGGCGTGAAAAACTGTTTTTT. Its protein product is CASSILQGREKLFF.